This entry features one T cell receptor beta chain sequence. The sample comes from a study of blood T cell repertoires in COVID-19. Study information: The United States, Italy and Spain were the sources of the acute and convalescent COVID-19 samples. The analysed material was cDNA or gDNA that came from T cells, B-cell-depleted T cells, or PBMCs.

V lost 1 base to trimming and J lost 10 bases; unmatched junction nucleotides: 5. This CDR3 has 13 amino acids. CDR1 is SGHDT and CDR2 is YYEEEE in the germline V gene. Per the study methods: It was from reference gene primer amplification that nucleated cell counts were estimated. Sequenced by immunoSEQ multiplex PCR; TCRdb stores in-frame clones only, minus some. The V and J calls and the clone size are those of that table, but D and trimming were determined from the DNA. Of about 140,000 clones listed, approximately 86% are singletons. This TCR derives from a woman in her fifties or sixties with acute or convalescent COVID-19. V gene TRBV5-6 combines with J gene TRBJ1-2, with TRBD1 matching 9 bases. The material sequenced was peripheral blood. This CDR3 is CASSLTGGFDYTF. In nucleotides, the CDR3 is TGTGCCAGCAGCTTGACAGGGGGCTTCGACTACACCTTC.